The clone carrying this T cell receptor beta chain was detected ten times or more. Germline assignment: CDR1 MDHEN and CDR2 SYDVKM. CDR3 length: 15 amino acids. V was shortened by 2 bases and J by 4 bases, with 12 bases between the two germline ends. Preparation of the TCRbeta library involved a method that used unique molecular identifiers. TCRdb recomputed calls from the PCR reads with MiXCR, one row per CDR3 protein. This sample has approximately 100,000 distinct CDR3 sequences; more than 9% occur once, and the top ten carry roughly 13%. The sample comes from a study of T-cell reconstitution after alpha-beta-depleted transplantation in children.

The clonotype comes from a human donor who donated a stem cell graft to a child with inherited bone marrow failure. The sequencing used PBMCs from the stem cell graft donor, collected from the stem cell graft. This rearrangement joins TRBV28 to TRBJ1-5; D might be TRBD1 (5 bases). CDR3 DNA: TGTGCCAGCAGTTTAAGCGGGGCTGGGAATCAGCCCCAGCATTTT. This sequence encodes CASSLSGAGNQPQHF. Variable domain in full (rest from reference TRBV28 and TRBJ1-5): DVKVTQSSRYLVKRTGEKVFLECVQDMDHENMFWYRQDPGLGLRLIYFSYDVKMKEKGDIPEGYSVSREKKERFSLILESASTNQTSMYLCASSLSGAGNQPQHFGDGTRLSIL.